Here is one TCR beta chain with its context. The data were obtained in a study of blood T cell repertoires in COVID-19. About the study: From the United States, Italy and Spain came samples of acute and convalescent COVID-19.

CDR1 is GTSNPN, CDR2 SVGIG, per germline (reference sequence). The V segment lost 2 bases and the J segment 5 bases; nucleotides outside the gene matches: 8. The CDR3 totals 14 residues. The authors' processing: Amplification of reference gene primers was used by the study to estimate nucleated cell counts. Using immunoSEQ multiplex PCR, the repertoire was profiled, and TCRdb retains in-frame clones only, with some absent. Clone size and V and J calls were adopted from that table, with D and trimming inferred from the DNA. The data show roughly 80,000 clones, with 80% to 90% seen just once and roughly 18% held by the top ten.

Material for sequencing was peripheral blood. The TCR comes from a woman aged 60 to 75 with acute or convalescent COVID-19. This sequence joins TRBV30 and TRBJ1-2; 7 bases fit TRBD1. The CDR3 spells CAWSRGQAVYGYTF. The CDR3 nucleotides read TGTGCCTGGAGTCGCGGACAGGCCGTTTATGGCTACACCTTC.